The clone carrying this TCR beta chain was detected a few times. The sample originates from a study of blood T cell repertoires in COVID-19. Overall study context: There were acute and convalescent COVID-19 samples, and they came from the United States, Italy and Spain. The cDNA or gDNA used as material had been derived from T cells, B-cell-depleted T cells, or PBMCs.

Profiled with immunoSEQ multiplex PCR; TCRdb holds only in-frame clones, not every one. Of 100,000 or so clones listed, around 84% were seen once; the top ten hold 15% to 20%. Trimming took 4 bases from V and 7 from J, leaving 14 bases between them. CDR1 is SGHRS, CDR2 YFSETQ, per germline. The CDR3 contains 13 residues. The sample consisted of peripheral blood. This clonotype was obtained from a woman aged 55-70 years with acute or convalescent COVID-19. The chain joins TRBV5-1 to TRBJ1-1; TRBD1 is a possible D gene (5 bases). The chain's CDR3 is CASSPQVTDEAFF. DNA of the CDR3: TGCGCCAGCAGCCCACAGGTTACGGATGAAGCTTTCTTT.